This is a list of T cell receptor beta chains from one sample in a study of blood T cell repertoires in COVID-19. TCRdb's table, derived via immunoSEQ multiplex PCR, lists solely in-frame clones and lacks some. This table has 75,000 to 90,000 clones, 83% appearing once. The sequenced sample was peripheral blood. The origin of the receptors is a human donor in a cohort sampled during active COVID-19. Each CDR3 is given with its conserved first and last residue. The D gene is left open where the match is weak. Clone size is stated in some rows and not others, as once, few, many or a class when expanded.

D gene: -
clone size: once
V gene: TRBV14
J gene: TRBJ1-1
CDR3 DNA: TGTGCCAGCAGCCACGTGACAGGGAACACTGAAGCTTTCTTT
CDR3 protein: CASSHVTGNTEAFF

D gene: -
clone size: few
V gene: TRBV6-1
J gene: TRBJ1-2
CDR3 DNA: TGTGCCAGCAGTGAAACAGGCCTCTATGGCTACACCTTC
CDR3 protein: CASSETGLYGYTF

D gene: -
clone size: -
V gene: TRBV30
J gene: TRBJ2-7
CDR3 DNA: TGTGCCTGGTCCAGGCAGGGCTCCTACGAGCAGTACTTC
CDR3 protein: CAWSRQGSYEQYF

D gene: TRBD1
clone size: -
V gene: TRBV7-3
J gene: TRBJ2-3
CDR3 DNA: TGTGCCAGCAGCTTCGCGGCAGGGGGTACAGATACGCAGTATTTT
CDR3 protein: CASSFAAGGTDTQYF

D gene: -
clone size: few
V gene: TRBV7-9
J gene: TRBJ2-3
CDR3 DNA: TGTGCCAGCAGCTTAGTCCCATATACGCAGTATTTT
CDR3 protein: CASSLVPYTQYF

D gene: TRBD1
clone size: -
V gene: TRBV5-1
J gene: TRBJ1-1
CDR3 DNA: TGCGCCAGCAGCTTGACAGGACAGGGGAACACTGAAGCTTTCTTT
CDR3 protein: CASSLTGQGNTEAFF

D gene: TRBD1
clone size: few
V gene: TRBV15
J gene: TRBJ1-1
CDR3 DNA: TGTGCCACCAGCAGTTCGGACAGGGGGAAAACTTTCTTT
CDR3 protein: CATSSSDRGKTFF

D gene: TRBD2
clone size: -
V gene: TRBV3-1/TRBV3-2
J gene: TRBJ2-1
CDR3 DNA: TGTGCCAGCAGCCCCTTTTCTAGCGGGGGATACAATGAGCAGTTCTTC
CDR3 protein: CASSPFSSGGYNEQFF

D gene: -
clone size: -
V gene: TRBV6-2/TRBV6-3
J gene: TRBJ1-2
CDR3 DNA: TGTGCCAGCAGTTACCCGACAGGCGGATTCTATGGCTACACCTTC
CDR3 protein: CASSYPTGGFYGYTF

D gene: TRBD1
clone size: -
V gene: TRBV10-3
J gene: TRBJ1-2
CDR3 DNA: TGTGCCATCAGTGAGTTGGGGGACAGGGGAGGAACGGATGGTGGCTACACCTTC
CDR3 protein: CAISELGDRGGTDGGYTF

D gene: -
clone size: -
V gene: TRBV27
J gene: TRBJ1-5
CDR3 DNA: TGTGCCAGCAGAAAATTGGACAGCGATCAGCCCCAGCATTTT
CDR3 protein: CASRKLDSDQPQHF

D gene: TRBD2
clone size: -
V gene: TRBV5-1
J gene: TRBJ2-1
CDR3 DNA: TGCGCCAGCAGCTTAGATAAAAGAGCGGGAGCAGGCTACAATGAGCAGTTCTTC
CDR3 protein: CASSLDKRAGAGYNEQFF

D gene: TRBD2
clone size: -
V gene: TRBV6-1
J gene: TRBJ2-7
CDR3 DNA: TGTGCCAGCAGTGAACTAGCGGGAGGATTCGAGCAGTACTTC
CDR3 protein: CASSELAGGFEQYF

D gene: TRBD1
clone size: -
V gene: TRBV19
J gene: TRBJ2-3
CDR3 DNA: TGTGCCACCGCAACCCGGACAGGGTCGGTCCCAGATACGCAGTATTTT
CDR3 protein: CATATRTGSVPDTQYF

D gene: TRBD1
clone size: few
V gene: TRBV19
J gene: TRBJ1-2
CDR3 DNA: TGTGCCAGTAGTATTTCAGGGGGCCCTGGGTATGGCTACACCTTC
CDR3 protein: CASSISGGPGYGYTF

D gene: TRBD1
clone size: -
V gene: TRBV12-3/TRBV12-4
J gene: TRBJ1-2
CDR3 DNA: TGTGCCAGCAGGAATGACAGGGACGGCTACACCTTC
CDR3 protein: CASRNDRDGYTF

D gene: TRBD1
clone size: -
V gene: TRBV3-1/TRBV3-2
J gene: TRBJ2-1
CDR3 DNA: TGTGCCAGCAGCCACCCCTCGGACAGGGCACATGAGCAGTTCTTC
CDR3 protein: CASSHPSDRAHEQFF

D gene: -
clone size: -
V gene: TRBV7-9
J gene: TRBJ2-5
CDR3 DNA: TGTGCCAGCAGCTTAGCGGGGCCGCAAGAGACCCAGTACTTC
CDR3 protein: CASSLAGPQETQYF

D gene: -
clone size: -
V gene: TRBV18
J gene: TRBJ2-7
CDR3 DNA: TGTGCCAGCTCACCCCCGACTAGATCGGAGCAGTACTTC
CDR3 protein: CASSPPTRSEQYF

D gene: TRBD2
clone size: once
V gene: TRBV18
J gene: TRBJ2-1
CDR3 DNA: TGTGCCAGCTCACCACCCAGCGGGAGGGGCAATGAGCAGTTCTTC
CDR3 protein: CASSPPSGRGNEQFF

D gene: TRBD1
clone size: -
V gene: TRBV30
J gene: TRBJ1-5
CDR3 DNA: TGTGCCTGGAGTCCACAGGGGAATCAGCCCCAGCATTTT
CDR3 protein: CAWSPQGNQPQHF

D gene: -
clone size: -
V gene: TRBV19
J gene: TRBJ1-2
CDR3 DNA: TGTGCCAGTAGTATCGTCTTTGGACAGAACTATGGCTACACCTTC
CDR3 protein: CASSIVFGQNYGYTF

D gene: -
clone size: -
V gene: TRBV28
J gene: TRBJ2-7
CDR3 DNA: TGTGCCAGCAGCCCTCCCGGGAAGCTAACCTACGAGCAGTACTTC
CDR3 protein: CASSPPGKLTYEQYF

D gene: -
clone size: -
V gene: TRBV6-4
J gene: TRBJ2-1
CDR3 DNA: TGTGCCAGCAGTGACCAGGCAGGGATACACAATGAGCAGTTCTTC
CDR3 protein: CASSDQAGIHNEQFF

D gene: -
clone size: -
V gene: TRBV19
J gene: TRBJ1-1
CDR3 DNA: TGTGCCAGTAGTATCTCTCCAGGGGTGAACACTGAAGCTTTCTTT
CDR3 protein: CASSISPGVNTEAFF

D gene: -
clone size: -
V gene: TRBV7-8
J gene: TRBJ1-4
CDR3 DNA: TGTGCCAGCAGCTTAGGCCCACAACCAGGGAATCGCGAAAAACTGTTTTTT
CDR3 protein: CASSLGPQPGNREKLFF

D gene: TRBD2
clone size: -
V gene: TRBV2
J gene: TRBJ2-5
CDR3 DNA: TGTGCCAGCAGCGGACTAGCGCAGACCCAGTACTTC
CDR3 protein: CASSGLAQTQYF

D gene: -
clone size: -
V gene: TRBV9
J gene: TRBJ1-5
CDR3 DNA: TGTGCCAGCAGTGCCACGAGGCAGGGCGGGCCCCAGCATTTT
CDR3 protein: CASSATRQGGPQHF

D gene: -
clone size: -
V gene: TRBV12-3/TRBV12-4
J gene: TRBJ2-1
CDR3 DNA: TGTGCCAGCAGGAGTAGCTACAATGAGCAGTTCTTC
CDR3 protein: CASRSSYNEQFF

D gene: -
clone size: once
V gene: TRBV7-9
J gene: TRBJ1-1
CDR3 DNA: TGTGCCAGCAGCTTAGGACAGAGTAACACTGAAGCTTTCTTT
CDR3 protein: CASSLGQSNTEAFF

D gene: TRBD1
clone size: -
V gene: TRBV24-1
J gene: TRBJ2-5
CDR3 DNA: TGTGCCACCAGTGATTTCAAGACAGGGTACGAGACCCAGTACTTC
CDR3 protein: CATSDFKTGYETQYF

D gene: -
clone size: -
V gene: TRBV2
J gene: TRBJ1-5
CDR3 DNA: TGTGCCAGCACAATCAACAATCAGCCCCAGCATTTT
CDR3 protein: CASTINNQPQHF

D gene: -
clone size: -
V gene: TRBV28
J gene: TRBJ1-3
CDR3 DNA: TGTGCCAGCCAGCGGGATTTCTCTGGAAACACCATATATTTT
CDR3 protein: CASQRDFSGNTIYF

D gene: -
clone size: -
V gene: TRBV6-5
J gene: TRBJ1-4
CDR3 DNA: TGTGCCAGCTGGGCAGGGAAGGATGAAAAACTGTTTTTT
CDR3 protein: CASWAGKDEKLFF

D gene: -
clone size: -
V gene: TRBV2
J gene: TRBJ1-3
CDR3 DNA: TGTGCCAGCAGTGGATCTATCTCTGGAAACACCATATATTTT
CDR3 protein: CASSGSISGNTIYF

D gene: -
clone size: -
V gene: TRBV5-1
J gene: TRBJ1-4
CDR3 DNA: TGCGCCAGCAGCTCCGGGAACAGGGATCAGAATGAAAAACTGTTTTTT
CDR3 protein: CASSSGNRDQNEKLFF

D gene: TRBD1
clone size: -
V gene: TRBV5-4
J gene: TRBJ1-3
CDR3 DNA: TGTGCCAGCAGTCGGGACAGGGGGATTGGAAACACCATATATTTT
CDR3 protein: CASSRDRGIGNTIYF

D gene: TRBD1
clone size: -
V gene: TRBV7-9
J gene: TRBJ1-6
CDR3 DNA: TGTGCCAGCAGCGACGGGACAGGGGATTCACCCCTCCACTTT
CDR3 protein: CASSDGTGDSPLHF

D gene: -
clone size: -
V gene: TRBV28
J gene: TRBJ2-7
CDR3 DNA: TGTGCCAGCAGTTTCGAGGGGGTGATCGACGAGCAGTACTTC
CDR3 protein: CASSFEGVIDEQYF

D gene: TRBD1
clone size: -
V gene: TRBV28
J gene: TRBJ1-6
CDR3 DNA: TGTGCCAGCAGTAAGGGGGCGCCGAATTCACCCCTCCACTTT
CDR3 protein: CASSKGAPNSPLHF

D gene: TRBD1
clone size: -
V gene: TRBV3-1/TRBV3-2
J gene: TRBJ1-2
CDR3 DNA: TGTGCCAGCAGCCCCGGACAGGGGGCGCGGGGCTACACCTTC
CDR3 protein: CASSPGQGARGYTF